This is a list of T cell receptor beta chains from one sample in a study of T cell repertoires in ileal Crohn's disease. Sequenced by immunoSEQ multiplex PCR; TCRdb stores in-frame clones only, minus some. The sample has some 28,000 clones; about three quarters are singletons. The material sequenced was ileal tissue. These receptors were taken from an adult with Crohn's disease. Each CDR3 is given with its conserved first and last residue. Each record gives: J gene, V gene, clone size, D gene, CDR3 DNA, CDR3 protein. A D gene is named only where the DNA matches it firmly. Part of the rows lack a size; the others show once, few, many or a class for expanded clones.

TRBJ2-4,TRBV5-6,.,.,TGTGCCAGCAGATCGGGACACCAAAACATTCAGTACTTC,CASRSGHQNIQYF
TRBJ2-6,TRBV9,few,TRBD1,TGTGCCAGCAGCGGCGGGACAGGGTTCTCTGGGGCCAACGTCCTGACTTTC,CASSGGTGFSGANVLTF
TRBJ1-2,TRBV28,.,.,TGTGCCAGCAGTCCCCCAGGGAATTCAAATGGCTACACCTTC,CASSPPGNSNGYTF
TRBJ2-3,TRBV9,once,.,TGTGCCAGCAGCCCCCGAGCGGGTTTCACAGATACGCAGTATTTT,CASSPRAGFTDTQYF
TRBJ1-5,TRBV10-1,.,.,TGCGCCAGCAGTGGACAAAGATGGGGCAATCAGCCCCAGCATTTT,CASSGQRWGNQPQHF
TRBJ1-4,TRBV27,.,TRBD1,TGTGCCAGCAGTGCCGGGACAGCTTCAACTAATGAAAAACTGTTTTTT,CASSAGTASTNEKLFF
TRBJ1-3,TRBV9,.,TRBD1,TGTGCCAGCAGCGCCCCGTACCGGGACAGGGGGCAAACTGGAAACACCATATATTTT,CASSAPYRDRGQTGNTIYF
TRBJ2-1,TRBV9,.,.,TGTGCCAGCAGCGTAGGGCAGTACAATGAGCAGTTCTTC,CASSVGQYNEQFF
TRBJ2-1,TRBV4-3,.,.,TGCGCCAGCAGCCAAGATTACCGACCGGGAGAGCAGTTCTTC,CASSQDYRPGEQFF
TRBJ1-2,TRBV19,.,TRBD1,TGTGCCAGTAGTGGGACAGGGTTGAGTAACTATGGCTACACCTTC,CASSGTGLSNYGYTF
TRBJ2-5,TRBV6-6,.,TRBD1,TGTGCCAGCAGCTGGACAGGAGTCTTGGACTTC,CASSWTGVLDF
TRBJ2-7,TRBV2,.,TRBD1,TGTGCCAGCAGTGGACCGAAACAGGGGAAAAGCTCCTACGAGCAGTACTTC,CASSGPKQGKSSYEQYF
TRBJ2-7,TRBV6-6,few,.,TGTGCCAGCAGTTACTCGTGGGATCAGGGCCGGTACGAGCAGTACTTC,CASSYSWDQGRYEQYF
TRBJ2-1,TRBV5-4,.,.,TGTGCCAGCAGCTTGGTGGGGGGAGCTTCCTACAATGAGCAGTTCTTC,CASSLVGGASYNEQFF
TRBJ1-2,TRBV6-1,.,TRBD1,TGTGCCAGCAGTCCCGGACAGGCCAACTATGGCTACACCTTC,CASSPGQANYGYTF
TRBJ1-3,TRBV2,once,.,TGTGCCAGCAGCCCGGACTCGAGCTCTGGAAACACCATATATTTT,CASSPDSSSGNTIYF
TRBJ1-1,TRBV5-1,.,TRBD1,TGCGCCAGCAGGTCGGACAGGGGATTATCTGAAGCTTTCTTT,CASRSDRGLSEAFF
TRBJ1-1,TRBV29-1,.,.,TGCAGCGCTACCGACAGCACTGAAGCTTTCTTT,CSATDSTEAFF
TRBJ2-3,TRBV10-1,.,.,TGCGCCAGCAGGGCCTCTAGCACAGATACGCAGTATTTT,CASRASSTDTQYF
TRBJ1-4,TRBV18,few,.,TGTGCCAGCTCACCCAGGGGCAGTAAAGAAAAACTGTTTTTT,CASSPRGSKEKLFF
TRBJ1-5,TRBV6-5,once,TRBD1,TGTGCCAGCAGCCTGGGACAGGCGAACAATCAGCCCCAGCATTTT,CASSLGQANNQPQHF
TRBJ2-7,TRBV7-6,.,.,TGTGCCAGCAGCTTAGAGGCCGGGACTGAAGACTACGAGCAGTACTTC,CASSLEAGTEDYEQYF
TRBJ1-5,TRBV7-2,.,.,TGTGCCAGCAGCTTTTCGGGAGCACTAAATCAGCCCCAGCATTTT,CASSFSGALNQPQHF
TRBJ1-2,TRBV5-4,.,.,TGTGCCAGCAGCAGGGCGGATTCAGGGCGAGCTAACTATGGCTACACCTTC,CASSRADSGRANYGYTF
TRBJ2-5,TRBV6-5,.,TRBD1,TGTGCCAGCAGCTGGGACAGGTCTCAGGAGACCCAGTACTTC,CASSWDRSQETQYF
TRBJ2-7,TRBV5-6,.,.,TGTGCCAGCAGCTTTGCAGGGCTCGAGCAGTACTTC,CASSFAGLEQYF
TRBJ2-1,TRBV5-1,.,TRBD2,TGCGCCAGCGAGAAAGACACTAGCGGGCGATTGGAGGAGCAGTTCTTC,CASEKDTSGRLEEQFF
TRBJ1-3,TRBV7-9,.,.,TGTGCCAGCAGCTTTCCTATTGGGGAGGCTGGGGGAAACACCATATATTTT,CASSFPIGEAGGNTIYF
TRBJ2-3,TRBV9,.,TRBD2,TGTGCCAGCAGCACTAGCGGGGGGGGGTGGACAGATACGCAGTATTTT,CASSTSGGGWTDTQYF
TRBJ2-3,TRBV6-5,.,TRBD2,TGTGCCAGCAGGCTAGCGGGGGGGGATACGCAGTATTTT,CASRLAGGDTQYF
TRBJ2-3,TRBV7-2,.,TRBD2,TGTGCCAGCTCCCAGTGGGGCGGGAGGGTAGATACGCAGTATTTT,CASSQWGGRVDTQYF
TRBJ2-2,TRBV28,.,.,TGTGCCGGCCGACCCGGCGGGAACACCGGGGAGCTGTTTTTT,CAGRPGGNTGELFF